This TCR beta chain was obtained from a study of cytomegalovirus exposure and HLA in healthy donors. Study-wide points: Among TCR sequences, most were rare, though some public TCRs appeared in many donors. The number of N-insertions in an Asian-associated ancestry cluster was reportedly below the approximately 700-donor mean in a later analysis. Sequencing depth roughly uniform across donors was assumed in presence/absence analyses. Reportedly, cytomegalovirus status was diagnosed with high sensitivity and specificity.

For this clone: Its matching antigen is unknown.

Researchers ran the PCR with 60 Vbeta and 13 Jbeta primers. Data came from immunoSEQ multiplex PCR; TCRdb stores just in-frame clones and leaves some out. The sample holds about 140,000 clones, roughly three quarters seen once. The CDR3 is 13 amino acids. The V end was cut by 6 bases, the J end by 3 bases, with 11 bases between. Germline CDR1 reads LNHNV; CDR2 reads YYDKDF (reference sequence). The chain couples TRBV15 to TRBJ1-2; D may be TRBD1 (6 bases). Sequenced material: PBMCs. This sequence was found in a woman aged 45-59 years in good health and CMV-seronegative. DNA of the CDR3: TGTGCCACCAGAGGGGGTGCGGACTATGGCTACACCTTC. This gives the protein CATRGGADYGYTF.